Below, 26 T cell receptor beta chains from the same sample are listed, as sequenced in a study of response to subunit inactivated influenza vaccine. One entry per CDR3 protein, called by TCRdb with MiXCR from the RT-PCR reads. The sample records roughly 290,000 distinct CDR3 sequences, roughly a fifth being singletons. The source material was PBMCs from blood, sampled less than 22 months after vaccination. The source of these receptors is a man between 50 and 70 years old who received an inactivated influenza vaccine.

The chain combines TRBV9 with TRBJ2-7, with D unresolved. V was pared by 0 bases and J by 0 bases, with 7 bases between. Germline loops: CDR1 SGDLS, CDR2 YYNGEE. The CDR3 has 14 residues. The CDR3 DNA is TGTGCCAGCAGCGTAGACGGCAACTCCTACGAGCAGTACTTC. Translation: CASSVDGNSYEQYF.

This clonotype has at least ten counts. The gene calls are TRBV5-6 and TRBJ1-1; D perhaps matches TRBD1 (5 bases). Trimming took off 4 bases at V and 8 bases at J, with 21 bases between the two ends. Germline CDR1 and CDR2: SGHDT and YYEEEE. The CDR3 runs 15 residues. Here the CDR3 reads CASSDRGLVRKEAFF. Here the CDR3 DNA reads TGTGCCAGCAGCGACCGGGGCCTCGTTCGGAAGGAAGCTTTCTTT.

This clonotype was detected many times. J is TRBJ2-4 and V is TRBV28, with 10 bases aligning to TRBD2. The CDR3 has 16 residues. V gave up 2 bases and J gave up 5 bases; unmatched junction bases: 6. Germline values: CDR1 MDHEN, CDR2 SYDVKM. DNA of the CDR3: TGTGCCAGCAGTTTAGGCCCCGGACTAGCGGAAAACATTCAGTACTTC. Its protein product is CASSLGPGLAENIQYF. The whole variable domain, remainder taken from reference TRBV28 and TRBJ2-4, is DVKVTQSSRYLVKRTGEKVFLECVQDMDHENMFWYRQDPGLGLRLIYFSYDVKMKEKGDIPEGYSVSREKKERFSLILESASTNQTSMYLCASSLGPGLAENIQYFGAGTRLSVL.

The rearrangement uses TRBV7-9 and TRBJ2-1; possibly TRBD2 for D (6 bases). The CDR3 is made up of 12 amino acids. Germline CDR1 reads SEHNR; CDR2 reads FQNEAQ (reference sequence). V was clipped by 4 bases and J by 5 bases, with 6 bases between them. CDR3 residues: CASSWGDNEQFF. CDR3 coding DNA: TGTGCCAGCAGCTGGGGGGACAATGAGCAGTTCTTC. Filled out from reference TRBV7-9 and TRBJ2-1, the complete variable domain reads DTGVSQNPRHKITKRGQNVTFRCDPISEHNRLYWYRQTLGQGPEFLTYFQNEAQLEKSRLLSDRFSAERPKGSFSTLEIQRTEQGDSAMYLCASSWGDNEQFFGPGTRLTVL.

The chain has TRBV19 and TRBJ1-1; TRBD1 might be the D (5 bases). The CDR3 extends over 16 amino acids. Trimming stripped 5 bases from V and 0 bases from J, with 16 bases between. Germline CDR1 and CDR2: LNHDA and SQIVND (reference sequence). In DNA, the CDR3 is TGTGCCAGTAGTCGCAGGGAAGTTCAGATGAACACTGAAGCTTTCTTT. This codes for CASSRREVQMNTEAFF.

This rearrangement joins TRBV29-1 to TRBJ1-1; D is unclear. CDR1 SQVTM and CDR2 ANQGSEA come from the germline V gene. The CDR3 sequence is 14 residues long. V was trimmed by 4 bases and J by 8 bases, leaving 20 bases between them. CDR3 sequence: CSVVKRLGPREAFF. DNA of the CDR3: TGCAGCGTTGTAAAAAGGCTGGGTCCTAGGGAAGCTTTCTTT.

This clonotype has more than one count but fewer than ten. The chain links TRBV28 to TRBJ2-3; no reliable D call. CDR1 and CDR2 from the germline V gene are MDHEN and SYDVKM. This CDR3 is built from 13 residues. V was clipped by 6 bases and J by 2 bases, with 9 bases between them. The CDR3 DNA follows: TGTGCCAGCAGGTCGTATGCCACAGATACGCAGTATTTT. Protein: CASRSYATDTQYF.

This clonotype has only a few counts. This chain joins TRBV5-6 and TRBJ1-1; D gene ambiguous. V gave up 0 bases and J gave up 8 bases, with 14 bases separating them. The CDR3 runs to 14 residues. The V gene's germline CDR1 is SGHDT and CDR2 YYEEEE. The CDR3 bases are TGTGCCAGCAGCTTGGCCCTGGCGGGCCGGGAAGCTTTCTTT. It encodes CASSLALAGREAFF.

This clonotype was observed a single time. This chain connects TRBV11-2 to TRBJ2-5, with 8 nucleotides matching TRBD2. J was trimmed by 7 bases and V by 6 bases; bases with no gene match: 7. The CDR3 totals 13 residues. Germline assignment: CDR1 SGHAT and CDR2 FQNNGV. CDR3 region: CASSSRGGGTQYF. As DNA, the CDR3 is TGTGCCAGCAGTTCCCGGGGGGGCGGGACCCAGTACTTC.

The V call is TRBV7-2, the J call TRBJ2-3, with unresolved D. The V end lost 1 base, the J end lost 4 bases, and 12 bases lay between the germline ends. Germline assignment: CDR1 SGHTA and CDR2 FQGNSA. CDR3 length: 15 amino acids. In DNA, the CDR3 is TGTGCCAGCAGCTTAGTCGTCGCGCGGTCAGATACGCAGTATTTT. Protein product: CASSLVVARSDTQYF.

This clonotype was found a few times. The V and J genes are TRBV19 and TRBJ1-2; D may be TRBD1 (5 bases). V was clipped by 5 bases and J by 0 bases, with 13 bases between them. Germline V lookup: CDR1 LNHDA, CDR2 SQIVND (reference sequence). There are 15 residues in the CDR3. CDR3 sequence (DNA): TGTGCCAGTAGTCTCATCCTAGGGGCTAACTATGGCTACACCTTC. It yields the protein CASSLILGANYGYTF.

This clonotype was found a few times. The CDR3: CASRPPGLAWGEQFF. CDR3 nucleotide sequence: TGTGCCAGCAGACCCCCGGGACTAGCTTGGGGTGAGCAGTTCTTC. J is TRBJ2-1 and V is TRBV28; 9 nucleotides agree with TRBD2. Trimming removed 6 bases from V and 9 bases from J; junction bases left unmatched: 12. CDR1 and CDR2 (germline): MDHEN, SYDVKM. The CDR3 is 15 amino acids. The full variable domain, with the rest looked up from reference TRBV28 and TRBJ2-1, is DVKVTQSSRYLVKRTGEKVFLECVQDMDHENMFWYRQDPGLGLRLIYFSYDVKMKEKGDIPEGYSVSREKKERFSLILESASTNQTSMYLCASRPPGLAWGEQFFGPGTRLTVL.

This clonotype was recorded a few times. The CDR3 coding sequence is TGCGCCAGCAGTCCGGGCCCCAATCAGCCCCAGCATTTT. Amino acids: CASSPGPNQPQHF. V gene TRBV5-1 combines with J gene TRBJ1-5; D is ambiguous. The CDR3 is 13 residues long. V lost 5 bases and J 3 bases, leaving 9 bases between the germline ends. Germline lookup yields CDR1 SGHRS and CDR2 YFSETQ.

The chain recombines TRBV5-4 with TRBJ2-7; the match to TRBD1 covers 9 bases. The J segment lost 3 bases and the V segment lost 3 bases, leaving 4 bases of the junction unmatched. This CDR3 is built from 14 residues. CDR1 and CDR2 (germline): SGHNT, YYREEE (reference sequence). The CDR3 DNA reads TGTGCCAGCAGCTCGCGACAGGGGGACTACGAGCAGTACTTC. Its protein is CASSSRQGDYEQYF.

The V call is TRBV10-3, the J call TRBJ1-3; D not resolved. Per the germline V gene, CDR1 is ENHRY and CDR2 is SYGVKD. With 3 bases removed from V and 2 bases from J, the gap between germline ends came to 5 bases. CDR3 length equals 13 residues. Here the CDR3 reads CAISDGAGNTIYF. The CDR3 region has the DNA TGTGCCATCAGTGACGGGGCTGGAAACACCATATATTTT.

V gene TRBV10-2 combines with J gene TRBJ2-5; possibly TRBD1 or TRBD2 for D (6 bases each). In germline, CDR1 is WSHSY, CDR2 SAAADI. V was trimmed by 6 bases and J by 7 bases, leaving 15 bases between them. The CDR3 sequence is 13 residues long. CDR3 nucleotide sequence: TGCGCCAGCAGACAGGGACTTTTGGGGACCCAGTACTTC. This gives the protein CASRQGLLGTQYF.

The sample holds many counts of this clonotype. This chain links TRBV20-1 with TRBJ1-2; D remains ambiguous. V gave up 1 base and J gave up 3 bases, with 6 bases separating them. The germline gives CDR1 DFQATT, CDR2 SNEGSKA (reference sequence). The length of the CDR3 is 12 residues. CDR3 coding DNA: TGCAGTGCTAGAGCTCTTGACTATGGCTACACCTTC. Translation: CSARALDYGYTF.

The gene calls are TRBV4-3 and TRBJ2-1; D is unclear. The V end lost 0 bases, the J end lost 2 bases, and 14 bases lay between the germline ends. The CDR3 totals 17 residues. Germline CDR1 LGHNA, CDR2 YSLEER. The chain's CDR3 is CASSQDPWVSTYNEQFF. CDR3 in DNA: TGCGCCAGCAGCCAAGATCCTTGGGTATCTACCTACAATGAGCAGTTCTTC.

V and J are TRBV4-1 and TRBJ2-7; the match to TRBD2 covers 13 bases. Germline lookup yields CDR1 MGHRA and CDR2 YSYEKL. Germline trimming cut 4 bases from V and 2 bases from J; bases unmatched to any gene: 5. The CDR3 sequence is 16 residues long. The CDR3 nucleotides read TGCGCCAGCAGCCCGAGGACTAGCGGGAGTCCCTACGAGCAGTACTTC. Translation: CASSPRTSGSPYEQYF.

This clonotype turned up a few times. This chain joins TRBV12-3 or TRBV12-4 and TRBJ1-1; D perhaps matches TRBD1 (5 bases). The V and J ends lost 3 bases and 12 bases respectively, with 17 bases between them. This CDR3 is 13 amino acids long. In DNA form, the CDR3 reads TGTGCCAGCAGTTTGAAGCTTGTGGGGGAAACTTTCTTT. It codes for CASSLKLVGETFF.

This clonotype was detected only a few times. This chain uses TRBV20-1 with TRBJ1-1; D is unclear. V lost 5 bases and J lost 7, with 11 bases in between. The CDR3 consists of 11 residues. CDR1 is DFQATT, CDR2 SNEGSKA, per germline (reference sequence). CDR3 nucleotide sequence: TGCAGTGCTGTGGACCGGTTTGAAGCTTTCTTT. It encodes CSAVDRFEAFF.

This clonotype turned up a few times. The chain has TRBV19 and TRBJ1-6; maybe TRBD1 (5 bases). Germline V gene lookup returns CDR1 LNHDA and CDR2 SQIVND (reference sequence). Trimming took 7 bases from V and 10 from J, leaving 17 bases between them. The length of the CDR3 is 14 residues. CDR3 sequence reads: CASKPGPWGSPLHF. In nucleotides, the CDR3 is TGTGCCAGTAAACCGGGCCCTTGGGGCTCACCCCTCCACTTT.

This clonotype was observed a few times. The V and J genes are TRBV28 and TRBJ2-7; 7 nucleotides line up with TRBD2. Germline trimming cut 4 bases from V and 3 bases from J; bases unmatched to any gene: 6. CDR1 is MDHEN and CDR2 is SYDVKM in the germline V gene. The length of the CDR3 is 14 residues. CDR3 coding DNA: TGTGCCAGCAGTTCATTTAGCGGGCTCTACGAGCAGTACTTC. It is translated as CASSSFSGLYEQYF.

The chain is built from TRBV20-1 and TRBJ2-1, with 12 bases fitting TRBD2. V lost 5 bases to trimming and J lost 5 bases; unmatched junction nucleotides: 7. The CDR3 runs 15 residues. Germline V gives CDR1 DFQATT, CDR2 SNEGSKA (reference sequence). CDR3 protein: CSAPRLAGDDNEQFF. The CDR3 DNA sequence: TGCAGTGCTCCCCGACTAGCGGGAGACGACAATGAGCAGTTCTTC.

This clonotype was detected many times. The chain links TRBV12-3 or TRBV12-4 to TRBJ1-5, with TRBD1 matching over 8 bases. The CDR3 sequence is 15 residues long. With 5 bases clipped from V and 7 bases from J, the junction kept 10 bases outside the gene matches. CDR3 region: CASSPSTGAGQPQHF. The DNA for the CDR3 is TGTGCCAGCAGTCCCTCGACAGGGGCCGGGCAGCCCCAGCATTTT.

This clonotype was observed a handful of times. The chain is built from TRBV2 and TRBJ2-7, with D possibly matching TRBD1 (5 bases). Trimming took 3 bases from V and 3 from J, leaving 12 bases between them. Germline V gene sequence: CDR1 SNHLY, CDR2 FYNNEI. The CDR3 has 14 amino acids. This CDR3 is CASSDPGQYYEQYF. In DNA form, the CDR3 reads TGTGCCAGCAGTGACCCAGGGCAATACTACGAGCAGTACTTC. Complete variable domain (other parts from reference TRBV2 and TRBJ2-7): EPEVTQTPSHQVTQMGQEVILRCVPISNHLYFYWYRQILGQKVEFLVSFYNNEISEKSEIFDDQFSVERPDGSNFTLKIRSTKLEDSAMYFCASSDPGQYYEQYFGPGTRLTVT.